Listed here are 17 T cell receptor beta chains from one sample, sequenced in a study of blood T cell repertoires in COVID-19. TCRdb's table, derived via immunoSEQ multiplex PCR, lists solely in-frame clones and lacks some. The repertoire has about 170,000 clones, roughly four fifths of them found once; the top ten carry 11%. The source material was peripheral blood. The receptors come from a man between 65 and 85 years old with active or convalescent COVID-19.

This rearrangement joins TRBV29-1 to TRBJ1-1; D is uncertain. Germline CDR1 SQVTM, CDR2 ANQGSEA. The CDR3 has 14 residues. V was shortened by 8 bases and J by 2 bases, with 18 bases between the two germline ends. Written as DNA, the CDR3 is TGCAGCTCTCGAGAGGGCCAGATAAACACTGAAGCTTTCTTT. Protein sequence: CSSREGQINTEAFF. The variable domain in full, with the rest retrieved from reference TRBV29-1 and TRBJ1-1, is SAVISQKPSRDICQRGTSLTIQCQVDSQVTMMFWYRQQPGQSLTLIATANQGSEATYESGFVIDKFPISRPNLTFSTLTVSNMSPEDSSIYLCSSREGQINTEAFFGQGTRLTVV.

The gene calls are TRBV10-3 and TRBJ1-4, with D possibly being TRBD1 (6 bases). Between the trimmed V and J ends, which lost 6 bases and 5 bases, there was a span of 13 bases. Germline V CDR1 and CDR2: ENHRY, SYGVKD. CDR3 size: 14 residues. The CDR3 region has the DNA TGTGCCATCAGGGCGACAGGCACGAATGAAAAACTGTTTTTT. This encodes CAIRATGTNEKLFF.

This rearrangement joins TRBV7-2 to TRBJ2-3; TRBD1 is a possible D gene (6 bases). The germline CDR1 and CDR2 sequences are SGHTA and FQGNSA. Deletions cut 5 bases from V and 6 bases from J, with 12 bases between. The CDR3 totals 13 residues. CDR3 nucleotides: TGTGCCAGCAGCCCAACCCAGGGGGATACGCAGTATTTT. It is translated as CASSPTQGDTQYF.

This clone turned up a few times. V gene TRBV7-2 combines with J gene TRBJ1-6; D unclear. V was pared by 4 bases and J by 7 bases, with 11 bases between. The CDR3 has 14 residues. Germline assignment: CDR1 SGHTA and CDR2 FQGNSA. The CDR3 region is CASSSHAGNSPLHF. The CDR3 nucleotides read TGTGCCAGCAGCTCCCATGCGGGGAATTCACCCCTCCACTTT.

The rearrangement uses TRBV27 and TRBJ1-5; 12 nucleotides agree with TRBD1. CDR1 is MNHEY, CDR2 SMNVEV, per germline (reference sequence). The CDR3 contains 16 residues. The V gene end was trimmed by 5 bases and the J gene end by 7 bases; junction bases not matched to a gene: 9. The CDR3 region is CASSTTGTGGRQPQHF. CDR3 nucleotide sequence: TGTGCCAGCAGTACCACCGGGACAGGGGGCCGGCAGCCCCAGCATTTT.

The V and J genes are TRBV19 and TRBJ2-7; TRBD1 matches 7 bases. J lost 4 bases, V lost 4 bases, and 16 bases had no gene match. Germline V CDR1 and CDR2: LNHDA, SQIVND (reference sequence). This CDR3 has 17 residues. The CDR3 is CASSTYLSTGQRYEQYF. The CDR3 DNA is TGTGCCAGTAGTACCTACCTCTCGACGGGACAGAGGTACGAGCAGTACTTC.

This chain links TRBV19 with TRBJ1-4; D is uncertain. V was pared by 6 bases and J by 1 base, with 9 bases between. This CDR3 is 14 amino acids long. The germline CDR1 and CDR2 sequences are LNHDA and SQIVND (reference sequence). Here the CDR3 reads CASRLRGTNEKLFF. The CDR3 DNA sequence: TGTGCCAGTAGACTGCGGGGAACTAATGAAAAACTGTTTTTT. Complete variable domain (other parts from reference TRBV19 and TRBJ1-4): DGGITQSPKYLFRKEGQNVTLSCEQNLNHDAMYWYRQDPGQGLRLIYYSQIVNDFQKGDIAEGYSVSREKKESFPLTVTSAQKNPTAFYLCASRLRGTNEKLFFGSGTQLSVL.

This clone was found once. J is TRBJ2-1 and V is TRBV5-4; 7 bases fit TRBD2. The CDR3 length is 14 residues. V was pared by 0 bases and J by 9 bases, with 6 bases of the junction left unmatched. Germline V gives CDR1 SGHNT, CDR2 YYREEE (reference sequence). The CDR3 loop reads CASSLGASGVEQFF. The CDR3 nucleotides are TGTGCCAGCAGCTTGGGAGCCAGCGGGGTTGAGCAGTTCTTC.

The rearrangement joins TRBV7-2 to TRBJ2-3; 11 bases align to TRBD1. V was pared by 4 bases and J by 7 bases, with 10 bases of the junction left unmatched. Germline loops: CDR1 SGHTA, CDR2 FQGNSA. The CDR3 is made up of 16 amino acids. The CDR3 nucleotides are TGTGCCAGCAGCTCCCACCGGACAGGGGGCCCCTATACGCAGTATTTT. Protein sequence: CASSSHRTGGPYTQYF.

This chain links TRBV5-1 with TRBJ2-7; D is unclear. The CDR3 consists of 14 residues. The V end lost 0 bases, the J end lost 5 bases, and 12 bases lay between the germline ends. The V gene's germline CDR1 is SGHRS and CDR2 YFSETQ. For the CDR3, the DNA is TGCGCCAGCAGCTTGGAGTCAGGCGCCAACGAGCAGTACTTC. Encoded protein: CASSLESGANEQYF.

This rearrangement joins TRBV7-8 to TRBJ1-2, with 8 bases matching TRBD1. V gave up 4 bases and J gave up 6 bases; unmatched junction bases: 10. Germline loops: CDR1 SGHVS, CDR2 FQNEAQ. The CDR3 spans 15 residues. The CDR3 DNA follows: TGTGCCAGCAGCTACCCCGGGACAGGCTTCGATGGCTACACCTTC. It is translated as CASSYPGTGFDGYTF.

This chain joins TRBV4-3 and TRBJ2-7; tentatively, D is TRBD2 (6 bases). Trimming removed 1 base at V and 5 bases at J, with 15 bases between. Germline V gene lookup returns CDR1 LGHNA and CDR2 YSLEER. The CDR3 length is 15 residues. CDR3 region: CASSQAPVGGDEQYF. The CDR3 DNA is TGCGCCAGCAGCCAAGCACCCGTCGGCGGGGACGAGCAGTACTTC.

The chain uses TRBV7-9 and TRBJ2-1, with TRBD2 matching 9 bases. Trimming at V came to 5 bases and at J to 6 bases, leaving 8 bases not matched to a gene. Germline CDR1 is SEHNR and CDR2 is FQNEAQ (reference sequence). The CDR3 spans 15 residues. DNA for the CDR3: TGTGCCAGCAGCCCCGGGACTAGCTTCAGCAATGAGCAGTTCTTC. Protein sequence: CASSPGTSFSNEQFF.

CDR3 protein: CASSYSTSGSGAWFF. The CDR3 DNA reads TGTGCCAGCAGTTACTCGACTAGCGGGAGTGGAGCGTGGTTCTTC. J is TRBJ2-1 and V is TRBV6-5, with 12 positions matching TRBD2. Germline assignment: CDR1 MNHEY and CDR2 SVGAGI. The CDR3 loop spans 15 amino acids. V lost 0 bases to trimming and J lost 15 bases; unmatched junction nucleotides: 9.

The rearrangement joins TRBV7-9 to TRBJ2-6; a weak D match, TRBD2 (6 bases). This CDR3 is 18 amino acids long. Germline values: CDR1 SEHNR, CDR2 FQNEAQ (reference sequence). Deletions cut 5 bases from V and 0 bases from J, with 17 bases between. CDR3: CASSIRGEAISGANVLTF. DNA of the CDR3: TGTGCCAGCAGCATTCGAGGGGAGGCAATCTCTGGGGCCAACGTCCTGACTTTC.

The gene calls are TRBV29-1 and TRBJ2-5; 11 bases fit TRBD2. The CDR3 covers 15 residues. With 4 bases clipped from V and 4 bases from J, the junction kept 8 bases outside the gene matches. Germline CDR1 SQVTM, CDR2 ANQGSEA. The CDR3 nucleotides are TGCAGCGTTGGGGGGACTAGCGGAGGAAGAGAGACCCAGTACTTC. As protein: CSVGGTSGGRETQYF.

V usage is TRBV6-6 and J usage is TRBJ1-2, with no clear D. V was trimmed by 4 bases and J by 4 bases, leaving 10 bases between them. This CDR3 region has 13 residues. Per germline, CDR1 MNHNY and CDR2 SVGAGI (reference sequence). The CDR3 reads CASSSTALYGYTF. Here the CDR3 DNA reads TGTGCCAGCAGTTCCACAGCTCTCTATGGCTACACCTTC.